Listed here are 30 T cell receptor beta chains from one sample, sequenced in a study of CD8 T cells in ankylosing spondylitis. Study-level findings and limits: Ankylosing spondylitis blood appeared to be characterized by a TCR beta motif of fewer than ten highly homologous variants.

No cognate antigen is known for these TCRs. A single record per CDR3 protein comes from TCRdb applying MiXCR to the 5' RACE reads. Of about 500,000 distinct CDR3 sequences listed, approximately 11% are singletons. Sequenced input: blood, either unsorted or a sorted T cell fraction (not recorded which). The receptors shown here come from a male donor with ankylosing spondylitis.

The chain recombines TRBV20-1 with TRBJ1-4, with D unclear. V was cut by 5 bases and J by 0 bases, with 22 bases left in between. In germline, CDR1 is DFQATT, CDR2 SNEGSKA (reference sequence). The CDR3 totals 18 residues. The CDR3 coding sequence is TGCAGTGCTGAAGGCCGACGTTCTTCGATCGCAACTAATGAAAAACTGTTTTTT. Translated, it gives CSAEGRRSSIATNEKLFF.

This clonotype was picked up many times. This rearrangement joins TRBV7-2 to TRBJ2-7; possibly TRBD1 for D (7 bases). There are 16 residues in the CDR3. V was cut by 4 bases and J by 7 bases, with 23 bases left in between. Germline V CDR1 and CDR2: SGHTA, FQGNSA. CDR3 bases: TGTGCCAGCAGCTCGGCCGAGGCAGGGGGGTATGGGGAGCAGTACTTC. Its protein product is CASSSAEAGGYGEQYF.

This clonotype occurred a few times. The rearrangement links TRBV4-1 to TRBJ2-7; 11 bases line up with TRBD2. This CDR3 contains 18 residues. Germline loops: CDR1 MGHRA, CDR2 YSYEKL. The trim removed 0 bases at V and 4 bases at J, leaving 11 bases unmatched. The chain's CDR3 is CASSQDRTSGSSVYEQYF. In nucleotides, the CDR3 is TGCGCCAGCAGCCAAGATAGAACTAGCGGGAGTAGCGTTTACGAGCAGTACTTC.

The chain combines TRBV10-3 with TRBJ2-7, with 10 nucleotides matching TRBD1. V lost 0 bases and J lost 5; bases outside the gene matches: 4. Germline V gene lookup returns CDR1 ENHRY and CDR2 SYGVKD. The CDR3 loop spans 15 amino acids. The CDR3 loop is CAISESGQGIHEQYV. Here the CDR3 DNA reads TGTGCCATCAGTGAGTCGGGACAGGGGATACACGAGCAGTACGTC.

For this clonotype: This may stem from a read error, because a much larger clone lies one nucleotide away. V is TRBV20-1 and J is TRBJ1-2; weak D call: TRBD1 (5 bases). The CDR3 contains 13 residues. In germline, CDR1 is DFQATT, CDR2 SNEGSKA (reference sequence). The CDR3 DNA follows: TGCATACCGGGACCTCCAGGAGGCTATGGCTACACCTTC. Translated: CIPGPPGGYGYTF.

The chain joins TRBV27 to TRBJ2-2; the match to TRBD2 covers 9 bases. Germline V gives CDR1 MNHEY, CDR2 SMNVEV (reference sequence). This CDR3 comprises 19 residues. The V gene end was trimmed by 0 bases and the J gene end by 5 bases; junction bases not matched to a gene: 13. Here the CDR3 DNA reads TGTGCCAGCAGTTTATCGCCCTCCGGGCTAGCGGGAAGTACCGGGGAGCTGTTTTTT. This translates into CASSLSPSGLAGSTGELFF.

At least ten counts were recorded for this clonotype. Here the CDR3 reads CASSQQTGVGHEQFF. CDR3 bases: TGTGCCAGCAGCCAACAGACAGGGGTTGGCCATGAGCAGTTCTTC. This chain links TRBV4-2 with TRBJ2-1; 8 bases align to TRBD1. The CDR3 runs 15 residues. The germline CDR1 and CDR2 sequences are LGHNA and YNFKEQ. The J segment lost 8 bases and the V segment lost 2 bases, leaving 8 bases of the junction unmatched.

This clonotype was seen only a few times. The CDR3 nucleotides read TGCGCCAGCAGCTTGGACGTGGTCACTGAAGCTTTCTTT. Translation: CASSLDVVTEAFF. This sequence joins TRBV5-1 and TRBJ1-1; D gene unclear. The CDR3 totals 13 residues. CDR1 and CDR2 (germline): SGHRS, YFSETQ. V was cut by 0 bases and J by 4 bases, with 7 bases left in between.

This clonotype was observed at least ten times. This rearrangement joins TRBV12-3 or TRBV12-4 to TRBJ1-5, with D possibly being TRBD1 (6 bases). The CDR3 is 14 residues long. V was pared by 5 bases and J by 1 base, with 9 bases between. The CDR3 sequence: CASSQGLSNQPQHF. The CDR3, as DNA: TGTGCCAGCAGTCAGGGGTTAAGCAATCAGCCCCAGCATTTT.

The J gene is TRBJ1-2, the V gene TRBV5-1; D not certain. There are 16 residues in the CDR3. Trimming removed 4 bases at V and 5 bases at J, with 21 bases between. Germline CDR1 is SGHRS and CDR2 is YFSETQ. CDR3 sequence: CASSPAGPPRRYGYTF. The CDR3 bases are TGCGCCAGCAGCCCTGCCGGTCCTCCCCGGCGTTATGGCTACACCTTC.

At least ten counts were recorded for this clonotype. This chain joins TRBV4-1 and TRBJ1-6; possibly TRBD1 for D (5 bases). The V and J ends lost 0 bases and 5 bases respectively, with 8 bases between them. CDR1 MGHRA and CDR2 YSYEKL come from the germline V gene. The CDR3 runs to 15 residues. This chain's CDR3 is CASSQEWGDNSPLHF. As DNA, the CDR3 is TGCGCCAGCAGCCAAGAATGGGGGGATAATTCACCCCTCCACTTT.

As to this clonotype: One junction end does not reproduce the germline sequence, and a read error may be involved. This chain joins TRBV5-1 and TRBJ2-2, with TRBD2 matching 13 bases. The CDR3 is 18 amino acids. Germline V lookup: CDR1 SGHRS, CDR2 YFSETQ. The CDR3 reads CTSSYRTSGRVDTGELFF. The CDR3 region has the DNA TGCACCAGCAGCTACCGGACTAGCGGGAGAGTCGACACCGGGGAGCTGTTTTTT.

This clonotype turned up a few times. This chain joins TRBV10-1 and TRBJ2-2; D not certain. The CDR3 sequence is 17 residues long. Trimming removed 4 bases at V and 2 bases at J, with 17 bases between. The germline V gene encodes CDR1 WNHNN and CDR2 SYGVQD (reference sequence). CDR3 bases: TGCGCCAGCAGTGGTTCTACAGAGACCCAAAACACCGGGGAGCTGTTTTTT. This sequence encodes CASSGSTETQNTGELFF.

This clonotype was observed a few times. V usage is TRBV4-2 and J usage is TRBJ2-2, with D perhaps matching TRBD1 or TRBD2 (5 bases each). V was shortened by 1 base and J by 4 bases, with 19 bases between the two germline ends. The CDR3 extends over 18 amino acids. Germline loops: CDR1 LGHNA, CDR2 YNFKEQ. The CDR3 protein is CASSQVGTSPTVTGELFF. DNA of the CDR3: TGTGCCAGCAGCCAAGTCGGGACCTCGCCCACCGTCACCGGGGAGCTGTTTTTT.

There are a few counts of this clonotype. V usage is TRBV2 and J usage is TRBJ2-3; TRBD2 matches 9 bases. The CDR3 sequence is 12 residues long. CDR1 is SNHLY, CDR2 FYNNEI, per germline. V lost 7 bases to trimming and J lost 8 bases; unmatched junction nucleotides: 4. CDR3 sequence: CASTLTSGTQYF. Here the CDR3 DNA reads TGTGCCAGCACTCTGACTAGCGGTACGCAGTATTTT.

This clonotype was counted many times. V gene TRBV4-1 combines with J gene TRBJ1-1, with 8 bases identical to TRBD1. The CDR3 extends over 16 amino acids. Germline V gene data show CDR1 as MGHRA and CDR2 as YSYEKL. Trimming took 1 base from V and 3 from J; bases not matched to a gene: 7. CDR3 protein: CASSQARGQAYTEAFF. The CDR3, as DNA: TGCGCCAGCAGCCAAGCTAGGGGACAGGCCTACACTGAAGCTTTCTTT.

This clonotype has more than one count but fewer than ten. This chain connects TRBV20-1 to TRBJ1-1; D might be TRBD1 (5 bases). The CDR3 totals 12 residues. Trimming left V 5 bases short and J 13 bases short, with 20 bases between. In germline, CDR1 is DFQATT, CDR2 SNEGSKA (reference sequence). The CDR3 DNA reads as TGCAGTGCTGGGAACACTTACCCCGGGGGTTTCTTT. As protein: CSAGNTYPGGFF.

CDR3 region: CASSLATGTASNQPQHF. Written as DNA, the CDR3 is TGTGCCAGCAGCTTAGCGACCGGGACGGCTAGCAATCAGCCCCAGCATTTT. This chain connects TRBV7-9 to TRBJ1-5; weak D call: TRBD1 (5 bases). CDR1 and CDR2 (germline): SEHNR, FQNEAQ (reference sequence). The CDR3 spans 17 residues. Trimming left V 0 bases short and J 0 bases short, with 12 bases between.

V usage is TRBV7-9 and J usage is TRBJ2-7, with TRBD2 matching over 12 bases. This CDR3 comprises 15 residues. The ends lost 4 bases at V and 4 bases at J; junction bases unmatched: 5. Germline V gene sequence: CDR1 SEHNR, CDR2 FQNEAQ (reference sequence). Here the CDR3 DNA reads TGTGCCAGCAGCTCCACACTAGCGGGAGGTTACGAGCAGTACTTC. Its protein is CASSSTLAGGYEQYF.

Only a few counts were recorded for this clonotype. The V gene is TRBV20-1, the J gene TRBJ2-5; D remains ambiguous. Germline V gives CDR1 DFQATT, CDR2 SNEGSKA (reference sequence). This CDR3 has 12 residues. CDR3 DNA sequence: TGCAGGCTCAAAGCCGGCACGGAGACCCAGTACTTC. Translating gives CRLKAGTETQYF.

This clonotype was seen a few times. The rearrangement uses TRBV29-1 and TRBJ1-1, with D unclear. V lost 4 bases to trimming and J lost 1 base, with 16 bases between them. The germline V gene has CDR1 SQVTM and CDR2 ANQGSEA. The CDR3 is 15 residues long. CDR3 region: CSVASNLRRNTEAFF. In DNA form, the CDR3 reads TGCAGCGTTGCGTCCAACCTCAGGAGGAACACTGAAGCTTTCTTT.

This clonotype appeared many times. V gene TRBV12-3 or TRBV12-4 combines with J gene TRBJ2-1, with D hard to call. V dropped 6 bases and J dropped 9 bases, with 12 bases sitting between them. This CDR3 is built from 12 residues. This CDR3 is CASRDGPSEQFF. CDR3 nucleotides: TGTGCCAGCAGAGACGGCCCCTCTGAGCAGTTCTTC.

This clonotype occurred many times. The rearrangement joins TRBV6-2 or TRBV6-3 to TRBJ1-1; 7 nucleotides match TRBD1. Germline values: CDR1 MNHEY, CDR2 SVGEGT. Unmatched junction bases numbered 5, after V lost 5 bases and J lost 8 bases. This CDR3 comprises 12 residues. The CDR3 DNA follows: TGTGCCAGCAGTCAGGGACAGAGAGAAGCTTTCTTT. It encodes CASSQGQREAFF.

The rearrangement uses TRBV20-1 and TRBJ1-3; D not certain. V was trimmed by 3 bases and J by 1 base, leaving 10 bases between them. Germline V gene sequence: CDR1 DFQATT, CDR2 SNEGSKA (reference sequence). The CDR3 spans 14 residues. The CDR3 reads CSASPVESGNTIYF. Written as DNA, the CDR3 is TGCAGTGCTAGCCCGGTAGAGTCTGGAAACACCATATATTTT.

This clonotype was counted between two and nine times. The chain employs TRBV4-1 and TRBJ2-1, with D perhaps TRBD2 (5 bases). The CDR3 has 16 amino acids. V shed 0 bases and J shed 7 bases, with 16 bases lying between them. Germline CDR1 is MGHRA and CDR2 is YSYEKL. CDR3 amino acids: CASSQDAWSSGNEQFF. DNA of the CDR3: TGCGCCAGCAGCCAAGATGCCTGGAGCTCGGGAAATGAGCAGTTCTTC.

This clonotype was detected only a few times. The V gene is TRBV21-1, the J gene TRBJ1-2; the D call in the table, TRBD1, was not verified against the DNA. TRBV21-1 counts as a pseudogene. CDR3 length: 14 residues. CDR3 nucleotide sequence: TGTGCCAGCCCGAGACAGGGGGAAAACTATGGCTACACCTTC. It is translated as CASPRQGENYGYTF.

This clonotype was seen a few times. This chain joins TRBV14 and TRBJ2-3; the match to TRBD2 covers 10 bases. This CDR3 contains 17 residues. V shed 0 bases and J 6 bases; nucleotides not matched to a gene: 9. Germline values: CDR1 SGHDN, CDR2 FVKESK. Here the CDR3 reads CASSQDPPLAGVDTQYF. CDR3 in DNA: TGTGCCAGCAGCCAAGATCCCCCCCTAGCGGGAGTGGATACGCAGTATTTT. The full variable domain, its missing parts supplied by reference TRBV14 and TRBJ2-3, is EAGVTQFPSHSVIEKGQTVTLRCDPISGHDNLYWYRRVMGKEIKFLLHFVKESKQDESGMPNNRFLAERTGGTYSTLKVQPAELEDSGVYFCASSQDPPLAGVDTQYFGPGTRLTVL.

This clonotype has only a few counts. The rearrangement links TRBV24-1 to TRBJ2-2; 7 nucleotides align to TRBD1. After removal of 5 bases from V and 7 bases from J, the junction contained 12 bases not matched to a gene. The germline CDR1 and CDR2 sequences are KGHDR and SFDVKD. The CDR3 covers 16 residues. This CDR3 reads CATSGGQGVYDGELFF. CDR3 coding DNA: TGTGCCACCAGTGGTGGGCAGGGGGTCTACGACGGGGAGCTGTTTTTT.

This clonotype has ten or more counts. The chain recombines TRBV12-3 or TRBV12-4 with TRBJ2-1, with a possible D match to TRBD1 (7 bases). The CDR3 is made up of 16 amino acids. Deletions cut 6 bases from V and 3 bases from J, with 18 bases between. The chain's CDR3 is CASRQGGVGVYNEQFF. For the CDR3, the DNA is TGTGCCAGCAGGCAGGGGGGAGTCGGAGTCTACAATGAGCAGTTCTTC.

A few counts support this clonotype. CDR3 bases: TGTGCCAGCAGCTTGGGCCCCCCGGGGGGCGAAGATGGCTACACCTTC. It translates to CASSLGPPGGEDGYTF. The chain has TRBV5-4 and TRBJ1-2; D perhaps matches TRBD1 (6 bases). The germline gives CDR1 SGHNT, CDR2 YYREEE (reference sequence). This CDR3 spans 16 amino acids. Trimming shortened V by 0 bases and J by 6 bases, and 18 bases separated the two germline ends.